One sample yielded the 12 T cell receptor beta chains listed below, sequenced in a study of T-cell memory formation after mild COVID-19. MiXCR, applied by TCRdb to the 5' RACE reads, yields one record per CDR3 protein. The data contain 500,000 to 550,000 distinct CDR3 sequences, about a fifth of them singletons. Sample: PBMCs or a T cell subset sorted from them (not recorded which). These receptors originate from an adult woman who had mild COVID-19 (a few samples of this study predate the infection). Cell type and time point are not known.

The V gene is TRBV29-1, the J gene TRBJ2-2; TRBD2 is a possible D gene (6 bases). The CDR3 covers 14 residues. The germline V gene has CDR1 SQVTM and CDR2 ANQGSEA. Trimming cost V 2 bases and J 6 bases, with 13 bases left between them. The CDR3 DNA reads as TGCAGCGTTGAATTGGAGCCTAGCGCCGGGGAGCTGTTTTTT. Residues: CSVELEPSAGELFF.

The CDR3 is CASNAGGAFGTDTQYF. Written as DNA, the CDR3 is TGTGCCAGCAACGCCGGGGGGGCCTTTGGCACAGATACGCAGTATTTT. This chain uses TRBV6-6 with TRBJ2-3, with TRBD2 identical over 8 bases. This CDR3 contains 16 residues. With V trimmed by 7 bases and J by 1 base, 10 bases remained unmatched. Germline V gives CDR1 MNHNY, CDR2 SVGAGI (reference sequence).

The sample holds a few counts of this clonotype. The CDR3 DNA reads as TGTGCCAGCAGCGTAGGAGGCCACTCTGGAAACACCATATATTTT. It specifies CASSVGGHSGNTIYF. The V call is TRBV9, the J call TRBJ1-3, with D unclear. The CDR3 has 15 amino acids. Germline values: CDR1 SGDLS, CDR2 YYNGEE. V shed 0 bases and J shed 0 bases, with 7 bases lying between them.

This chain links TRBV5-4 with TRBJ2-7, with 7 bases matching TRBD2. Trimming cost V 0 bases and J 2 bases; bases outside gene matches: 5. The CDR3 runs to 15 residues. Germline assignment: CDR1 SGHNT and CDR2 YYREEE (reference sequence). As DNA, the CDR3 is TGTGCCAGCAGCTTGGACAGCGGGGCAGCCTACGAGCAGTACTTC. Its protein product is CASSLDSGAAYEQYF.

The rearrangement uses TRBV7-9 and TRBJ2-7, with D tentatively TRBD1 or TRBD2 (6 bases each). The germline V gene has CDR1 SEHNR and CDR2 FQNEAQ (reference sequence). Trimming left V 5 bases short and J 3 bases short, with 17 bases between. CDR3 length equals 15 residues. The CDR3 is CASSTRGGTFYEQYF. In DNA, the CDR3 is TGTGCCAGCAGCACTAGAGGGGGGACATTCTACGAGCAGTACTTC.

V is TRBV19 and J is TRBJ1-1; D remains unclear. V was cut by 3 bases and J by 1 base, with 6 bases left in between. Per germline, CDR1 LNHDA and CDR2 SQIVND (reference sequence). The length of the CDR3 is 13 residues. The CDR3, as DNA: TGTGCCAGTAGTATCCCTGGGAACACTGAAGCTTTCTTT. Its protein product is CASSIPGNTEAFF.

The rearrangement joins TRBV3-1 to TRBJ1-2; no clear D gene. The CDR3 is made up of 16 amino acids. The V and J ends lost 3 bases and 0 bases respectively, with 14 bases between them. Germline V CDR1 and CDR2: LGHDT, YNNKEL (reference sequence). The CDR3 coding sequence is TGTGCCAGCAGCCACCTCTACCACACAGCTAACTATGGCTACACCTTC. Its protein product is CASSHLYHTANYGYTF. The full variable domain, in which reference TRBV3-1 and TRBJ1-2 provide the parts outside the CDR3, is DTAVSQTPKYLVTQMGNDKSIKCEQNLGHDTMYWYKQDSKKFLKIMFSYNNKELIINETVPNRFSPKSPDKAHLNLHINSLELGDSAVYFCASSHLYHTANYGYTFGSGTRLTVV.

The chain joins TRBV12-3 or TRBV12-4 to TRBJ1-3; 7 bases fit TRBD1. The CDR3 runs to 16 residues. V was pared by 8 bases and J by 5 bases, with 15 bases of the junction left unmatched. This chain's CDR3 is CASPLNPTGQRNTIYF. DNA for the CDR3: TGTGCCAGCCCTTTAAACCCGACAGGGCAAAGAAACACCATATATTTT.

This clonotype appeared a few times. The chain joins TRBV11-2 to TRBJ2-5, with D possibly being TRBD1 or TRBD2 (5 bases each). The CDR3 extends over 13 amino acids. Germline V lookup: CDR1 SGHAT, CDR2 FQNNGV. Trimming stripped 5 bases from V and 5 bases from J, with 12 bases between. As DNA, the CDR3 is TGTGCCAGCAGCGCCCAGGGCGGGGAGACCCAGTACTTC. Encoded protein: CASSAQGGETQYF.

This clonotype was seen more than once but under ten times. The V gene is TRBV9, the J gene TRBJ2-6; the D is unclear. V was trimmed by 4 bases and J by 8 bases, leaving 13 bases between them. This CDR3 has 14 amino acids. From germline, CDR1 is SGDLS and CDR2 YYNGEE. Written as DNA, the CDR3 is TGTGCCAGCAGCCCCATGACCGGATCCAACGTCCTGACTTTC. It yields the protein CASSPMTGSNVLTF.

This clonotype was recorded many times. The V and J genes are TRBV7-3 and TRBJ2-4, with TRBD1 identical over 9 bases. V lost 5 bases and J lost 3; bases outside the gene matches: 8. Germline V gene data show CDR1 as SGHTA and CDR2 as FQGTGA. The CDR3 is 16 amino acids. In DNA form, the CDR3 reads TGTGCCAGCAGCGCGACAGGGGGAGGGGGCAAAAACATTCAGTACTTC. The encoded protein is CASSATGGGGKNIQYF.

This clonotype was counted only a few times. J is TRBJ2-3 and V is TRBV30; TRBD1 might be the D (6 bases). Germline V CDR1 and CDR2: GTSNPN, SVGIG (reference sequence). V lost 1 base, J lost 1 base, and 15 bases lay in between. CDR3 length: 16 amino acids. The CDR3 region is CAWSGITGSGTDTQYF. In nucleotides, the CDR3 is TGTGCCTGGAGTGGGATTACAGGGAGCGGCACAGATACGCAGTATTTT.